Following are 21 T cell receptor beta chains from one sample sequenced in a study of identifying expanded T cells in peripheral blood. Method: immunoSEQ multiplex PCR; TCRdb's copy keeps in-frame clones and lacks some. The data show 90,000 or so clones, with approximately 84% seen just once and roughly 5.5% held by the top ten. The specimen was blood. These receptors all come from a person aged 18 to 75 in good health.

The chain uses TRBV7-9 and TRBJ1-1; no reliable D call. Trimming shortened V by 3 bases and J by 8 bases, and 10 bases separated the two germline ends. The CDR3 extends over 12 amino acids. The germline V gene has CDR1 SEHNR and CDR2 FQNEAQ (reference sequence). CDR3: CASSLWSGEAFF. The CDR3 DNA reads TGTGCCAGCAGCTTGTGGTCGGGGGAAGCTTTCTTT.

The chain recombines TRBV6-5 with TRBJ1-1; D not certain. Germline V gene sequence: CDR1 MNHEY, CDR2 SVGAGI. CDR3 size: 16 residues. V was trimmed by 4 bases and J by 0 bases, leaving 15 bases between them. The CDR3 loop is CASSSGNKVVNTEAFF. DNA for the CDR3: TGTGCCAGCAGTTCGGGTAATAAGGTTGTGAACACTGAAGCTTTCTTT.

The J gene is TRBJ2-3, the V gene TRBV21-1; the D call TRBD2 from the table was never checked on the DNA. TRBV21-1 is a recognized pseudogene. This CDR3 contains 14 residues. In DNA form, the CDR3 reads TGTGCCAGCAGCAAAAATCGGGGCACAGATACGCAGTATTTT. Its protein product is CASSKNRGTDTQYF.

The chain joins TRBV19 to TRBJ2-7; TRBD2 matches 8 bases. The CDR3 covers 16 residues. V shed 0 bases and J 4 bases; nucleotides not matched to a gene: 8. Germline V gene lookup returns CDR1 LNHDA and CDR2 SQIVND (reference sequence). The CDR3 loop is CASSIEVAGTLYEQYF. For the CDR3, the DNA is TGTGCCAGTAGTATAGAAGTAGCGGGGACACTATACGAGCAGTACTTC.

This chain links TRBV5-6 with TRBJ1-1; D call uncertain. Trimming removed 1 base at V and 4 bases at J, with 17 bases between. Germline V gives CDR1 SGHDT, CDR2 YYEEEE. The length of the CDR3 is 16 residues. CDR3 DNA sequence: TGTGCCAGCAGCTTGCTTTCTTTCCGCTGGGGCACTGAAGCTTTCTTT. It encodes CASSLLSFRWGTEAFF.

This clone was seen only once. The chain combines TRBV6-1 with TRBJ2-1; perhaps TRBD2 as D (6 bases). Germline CDR1 reads MNHNS; CDR2 reads SASEGT. CDR3 length equals 12 residues. Trimming cost V 6 bases and J 8 bases, with 11 bases left between them. The CDR3 is CASRPPGDEQFF. The CDR3 bases are TGTGCCAGCAGGCCCCCGGGAGATGAGCAGTTCTTC.

The chain employs TRBV21-1 and TRBJ2-7; the table names TRBD1, a call not compared with the DNA. TRBV21-1 is an annotated pseudogene. The CDR3 has 17 amino acids. The CDR3 DNA sequence: TGTGCCAGCAGCAAAGGCGTTCCCAGGATTACCGGCTACGAGCAGTACTTC. This gives the protein CASSKGVPRITGYEQYF.

The chain combines TRBV19 with TRBJ1-1, with D uncertain. CDR1 and CDR2 from the germline V gene are LNHDA and SQIVND (reference sequence). This CDR3 has 13 amino acids. V dropped 6 bases and J dropped 6 bases, with 14 bases sitting between them. The CDR3 protein is CASRPTGSAEAFF. The CDR3 nucleotides are TGTGCCAGTAGACCCACGGGTAGTGCTGAAGCTTTCTTT.

This rearrangement joins TRBV7-9 to TRBJ1-2, with 11 nucleotides matching TRBD1. The J segment lost 0 bases and the V segment lost 5 bases, leaving 11 bases of the junction unmatched. CDR1 and CDR2 (germline): SEHNR, FQNEAQ (reference sequence). This CDR3 spans 18 amino acids. Here the CDR3 DNA reads TGTGCCAGCAGCCCCCCCCCTCGGACAGGGGGCTCTAACTATGGCTACACCTTC. This sequence encodes CASSPPPRTGGSNYGYTF. Full variable domain (outside the CDR3, taken from reference TRBV7-9 and TRBJ1-2): DTGVSQNPRHKITKRGQNVTFRCDPISEHNRLYWYRQTLGQGPEFLTYFQNEAQLEKSRLLSDRFSAERPKGSFSTLEIQRTEQGDSAMYLCASSPPPRTGGSNYGYTFGSGTRLTVV.

The chain uses TRBV27 and TRBJ1-1; maybe TRBD1 (6 bases). Germline values: CDR1 MNHEY, CDR2 SMNVEV (reference sequence). The CDR3 totals 14 residues. Trimming pared 5 bases from V and 1 base from J, leaving 11 bases between. The CDR3 DNA reads as TGTGCCAGCAGTCTAGGACAGCCGAACACTGAAGCTTTCTTT. Amino acid sequence: CASSLGQPNTEAFF.

The chain recombines TRBV9 with TRBJ1-1; no clear D gene. The germline gives CDR1 SGDLS, CDR2 YYNGEE. The CDR3 runs 13 residues. V was clipped by 2 bases and J by 0 bases, with 5 bases between them. The CDR3 reads CASSVSLNTEAFF. The CDR3 bases are TGTGCCAGCAGCGTCAGCCTGAACACTGAAGCTTTCTTT.

CDR3 sequence (DNA): TGTGCCAGCAGAGTGGCGGGGGACTATGGCTACACCTTC. This codes for CASRVAGDYGYTF. The rearrangement joins TRBV6-5 to TRBJ1-2; tentative D call: TRBD1 (5 bases). Germline values: CDR1 MNHEY, CDR2 SVGAGI. Trimming shortened V by 6 bases and J by 3 bases, and 11 bases separated the two germline ends. There are 13 residues in the CDR3.

V is TRBV7-2 and J is TRBJ1-6; D not resolved. V was shortened by 4 bases and J by 8 bases, with 12 bases between the two germline ends. Germline assignment: CDR1 SGHTA and CDR2 FQGNSA. This CDR3 has 14 residues. CDR3 residues: CASSSPPTYSPLHF. CDR3 bases: TGTGCCAGCAGCTCCCCCCCGACCTATTCACCCCTCCACTTT.

The chain recombines TRBV6-5 with TRBJ2-1, with D tentatively TRBD1 (5 bases). The CDR3 spans 13 residues. The V gene's germline CDR1 is MNHEY and CDR2 SVGAGI. V was shortened by 6 bases and J by 3 bases, with 9 bases between the two germline ends. CDR3 nucleotides: TGTGCCAGCAGGTCGACAGACTACAATGAGCAGTTCTTC. Its protein product is CASRSTDYNEQFF.

The V call is TRBV19, the J call TRBJ2-1; 11 bases match TRBD2. This CDR3 is built from 15 residues. Unmatched junction bases numbered 3, after V lost 0 bases and J lost 8 bases. Per the germline V gene, CDR1 is LNHDA and CDR2 is SQIVND (reference sequence). DNA of the CDR3: TGTGCCAGTAGTATAGATCTTAGCGGGGGGGATGAGCAGTTCTTC. Translating it yields CASSIDLSGGDEQFF.

The chain employs TRBV6-5 and TRBJ1-2, with TRBD1 as a possible D gene (5 bases). V lost 7 bases to trimming and J lost 6 bases, with 21 bases between them. Germline CDR1 MNHEY, CDR2 SVGAGI. The CDR3 has 15 amino acids. The CDR3 DNA sequence: TGTGCCAGCAAACTGGGTGGCCAAAGACAGAATGGCTACACCTTC. This gives the protein CASKLGGQRQNGYTF.

The chain has TRBV5-4 and TRBJ2-3, with a weak D call TRBD1 (6 bases). The CDR3 is made up of 15 amino acids. Germline assignment: CDR1 SGHNT and CDR2 YYREEE (reference sequence). Trimming removed 1 base at V and 2 bases at J, with 11 bases between. CDR3 region: CASSLKGVHTDTQYF. The CDR3 DNA reads TGTGCCAGCAGCTTGAAGGGGGTTCACACAGATACGCAGTATTTT.

This clone is a singleton in its sample. The chain combines TRBV27 with TRBJ1-2; D is uncertain. Germline V gene data show CDR1 as MNHEY and CDR2 as SMNVEV (reference sequence). The CDR3 extends over 15 amino acids. With 6 bases removed from V and 0 bases from J, the gap between germline ends came to 14 bases. CDR3 in DNA: TGTGCCAGCAGCATCGGACCGGCTACTAACTATGGCTACACCTTC. Its protein product is CASSIGPATNYGYTF.

The chain links TRBV18 to TRBJ1-1; D may be TRBD1 (5 bases). Germline CDR1 is KGHSH and CDR2 is LQKENI. The CDR3 spans 13 residues. V lost 1 base to trimming and J lost 3 bases, with 6 bases between them. The CDR3 region is CASSPQGHTEAFF. CDR3 bases: TGTGCCAGCTCACCACAGGGACACACTGAAGCTTTCTTT.

The J gene is TRBJ1-2, the V gene TRBV5-1; 9 positions match TRBD1. V lost 0 bases to trimming and J lost 10 bases; unmatched junction nucleotides: 4. The CDR3 is made up of 13 amino acids. The germline gives CDR1 SGHRS, CDR2 YFSETQ. The CDR3 here is CASSLGQGVIYTF. As DNA, the CDR3 is TGCGCCAGCAGCTTGGGACAGGGGGTCATCTACACCTTC.

The rearrangement uses TRBV9 and TRBJ2-3; TRBD2 matches at 8 bases. This CDR3 contains 15 residues. Germline CDR1 reads SGDLS; CDR2 reads YYNGEE. V was pared by 8 bases and J by 8 bases, with 16 bases of the junction left unmatched. The CDR3 nucleotides are TGTGCCAGTTCTGCGGGACTAGAGAATTATGTTACGCAGTATTTT. The encoded protein is CASSAGLENYVTQYF.